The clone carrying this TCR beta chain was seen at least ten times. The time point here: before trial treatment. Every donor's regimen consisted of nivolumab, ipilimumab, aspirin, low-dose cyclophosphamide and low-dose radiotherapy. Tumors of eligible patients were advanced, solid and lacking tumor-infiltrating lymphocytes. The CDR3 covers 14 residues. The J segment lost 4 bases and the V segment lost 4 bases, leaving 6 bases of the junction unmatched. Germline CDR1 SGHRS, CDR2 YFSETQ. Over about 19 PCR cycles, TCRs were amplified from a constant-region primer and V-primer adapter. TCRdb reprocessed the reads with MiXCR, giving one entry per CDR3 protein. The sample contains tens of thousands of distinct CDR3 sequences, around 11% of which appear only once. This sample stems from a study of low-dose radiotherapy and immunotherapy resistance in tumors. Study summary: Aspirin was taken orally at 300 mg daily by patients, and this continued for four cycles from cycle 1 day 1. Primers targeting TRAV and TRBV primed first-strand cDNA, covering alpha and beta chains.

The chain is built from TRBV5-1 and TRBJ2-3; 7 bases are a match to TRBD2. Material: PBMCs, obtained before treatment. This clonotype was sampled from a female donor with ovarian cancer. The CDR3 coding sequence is TGCGCCAGCAGCGCAGGGACTATCCCAGATACGCAGTATTTT. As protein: CASSAGTIPDTQYF.